What follows are 26 T cell receptor beta chains derived from one specimen sequenced in a study of tumor-infiltrating lymphocytes in oesophageal squamous cell carcinoma. TCRdb independently ran MiXCR on the PCR reads; one entry per CDR3 protein. The sample carries some 18,000 distinct CDR3 sequences, under 50% recorded once. The sequencing sample was made of normal esophageal tissue next to the tumor. The receptors stem from a male donor with esophageal squamous cell carcinoma.

Concerning this clonotype itself: A read error may be the cause here, since a much bigger clone is one base away. This chain connects TRBV7-8 to TRBJ2-3, with 8 nucleotides matching TRBD1. Germline assignment: CDR1 SGHVS and CDR2 FQNEAQ. The CDR3 is 15 residues long. Trimming took 5 bases from V and 3 from J; bases not matched to a gene: 7. The CDR3 DNA is TGTGCCAGCAGCGATGGACAGGGCCGGACAGATACGCAGTATTTT. Its protein product is CASSDGQGRTDTQYF. The variable domain in full, with the rest retrieved from reference TRBV7-8 and TRBJ2-3, is GAGVSQSPRYKVAKRGQDVALRCDPISGHVSLFWYQQALGQGPEFLTYFQNEAQLDKSGLPSDRFFAERPEGSVSTLKIQRTQQEDSAVYLCASSDGQGRTDTQYFGPGTRLTVL.

This clonotype was picked up many times. This chain connects TRBV5-1 to TRBJ2-2; TRBD2 matches 7 bases. The CDR3 sequence is 16 residues long. In germline, CDR1 is SGHRS, CDR2 YFSETQ. Losses at the gene ends were 4 bases for V and 0 bases for J; bases not matched to a gene: 6. The CDR3 region is CASSIRSGTNTGELFF. The CDR3 DNA reads TGCGCCAGCAGCATAAGAAGCGGGACGAACACCGGGGAGCTGTTTTTT.

This clonotype was seen only once. This rearrangement joins TRBV7-8 to TRBJ1-5; D might be TRBD1 (5 bases). The CDR3 extends over 14 amino acids. Deletions cut 2 bases from V and 3 bases from J, with 8 bases between. The V gene's germline CDR1 is SGHVS and CDR2 FQNEAQ. The CDR3 is CASSLRQSNQPQHF. CDR3 sequence (DNA): TGTGCCAGCAGCTTACGACAGTCCAATCAGCCCCAGCATTTT.

V gene TRBV7-6 combines with J gene TRBJ2-5; D may be TRBD1 (6 bases). This CDR3 region has 14 residues. The germline V gene has CDR1 SGHVS and CDR2 FNYEAQ. V shed 2 bases and J shed 4 bases, with 11 bases lying between them. CDR3 region: CASSLTRGGETQYF. The CDR3 bases are TGTGCCAGCAGCTTAACCAGGGGCGGAGAGACCCAGTACTTC.

This clonotype came up many times. The rearrangement uses TRBV6-1 and TRBJ2-5; D is ambiguous. V was pared by 5 bases and J by 5 bases, with 9 bases between. Germline V gene sequence: CDR1 MNHNS, CDR2 SASEGT. This CDR3 has 12 residues. CDR3: CASSSRIETQYF. For the CDR3, the DNA is TGTGCCAGCAGTAGCCGTATTGAGACCCAGTACTTC.

This clonotype was seen more than once but under ten times. The rearrangement uses TRBV18 and TRBJ1-2, with TRBD1 matching over 9 bases. Germline-derived CDR1 and CDR2 are KGHSH and LQKENI. After removal of 4 bases from V and 0 bases from J, the junction contained 3 bases not matched to a gene. This CDR3 has 15 residues. CDR3 nucleotide sequence: TGTGCCAGCTCACGAGGACAGGGGTCTAACTATGGCTACACCTTC. Amino acids: CASSRGQGSNYGYTF.

This clonotype was detected many times. This rearrangement joins TRBV7-8 to TRBJ1-2, with 7 bases fitting TRBD1. The V gene end was trimmed by 3 bases and the J gene end by 2 bases; junction bases not matched to a gene: 3. Germline CDR1 SGHVS, CDR2 FQNEAQ. There are 14 residues in the CDR3. CDR3 DNA: TGTGCCAGCAGCTTCAAACAGGGGAACTATGGCTACACCTTC. The encoded protein is CASSFKQGNYGYTF.

This chain uses TRBV7-6 with TRBJ2-4; D unclear. The J call may be wrong; the DNA end is better matched by TRBJ2-1. Germline-derived CDR1 and CDR2 are SGHVS and FNYEAQ. The CDR3 is 12 residues long. CDR3 in amino acids: CASTPPGNEQFF. The CDR3 coding sequence is TGTGCCAGCACCCCCCCGGGCAATGAGCAGTTCTTC.

In its sample, this clonotype ranks as medium-sized (0.01 to 0.1%). The chain joins TRBV6-1 to TRBJ2-1; 8 bases line up with TRBD1. Trimming cost V 7 bases and J 4 bases; bases outside gene matches: 6. The CDR3 runs to 14 residues. Germline V gene lookup returns CDR1 MNHNS and CDR2 SASEGT. The CDR3: CASTRTGPYNEQFF. In nucleotides, the CDR3 is TGTGCCAGCACGCGGACAGGGCCTTACAATGAGCAGTTCTTC.

This clonotype was recorded many times. The rearrangement uses TRBV11-3 and TRBJ2-1; D is ambiguous. Germline CDR1 is SGHNT and CDR2 is YENEEA. V lost 1 base, J lost 8 bases, and 12 bases lay in between. The CDR3 is 14 residues long. The CDR3 here is CASSLAVESHEQFF. The CDR3 nucleotides read TGTGCCAGCAGCTTAGCAGTTGAGTCGCATGAGCAGTTCTTC.

V is TRBV7-3 and J is TRBJ2-3, with D possibly TRBD1 on 5 matching bases. The DNA end favors TRBJ2-7, so the J call may be wrong. The CDR3 loop spans 14 amino acids. CDR1 and CDR2 from the germline V gene are SGHTA and FQGTGA. CDR3 in amino acids: CASSLRRGYNEQYF. The CDR3 DNA reads as TGTGCCAGCAGCTTACGAAGGGGATACAATGAGCAGTACTTC.

This rearrangement joins TRBV5-1 to TRBJ2-2; 9 bases agree with TRBD2. V lost 3 bases, J lost 5 bases, and 8 bases stayed unmatched. Germline CDR1 reads SGHRS; CDR2 reads YFSETQ. There are 16 residues in the CDR3. The chain's CDR3 is CASSSVAGVGTGELFF. CDR3 sequence (DNA): TGCGCCAGCAGCTCGGTAGCGGGAGTCGGTACCGGGGAGCTGTTTTTT.

This clonotype ranks as medium-sized (0.01 to 0.1%). The genes are TRBV7-8 and TRBJ1-5, with D possibly matching TRBD1 (6 bases). The CDR3 extends over 14 amino acids. V lost 5 bases to trimming and J lost 5 bases, with 13 bases between them. Germline CDR1 reads SGHVS; CDR2 reads FQNEAQ. The chain's CDR3 is CASSLWTDYQPQHF. CDR3 nucleotides: TGTGCCAGCAGCCTATGGACAGATTATCAGCCCCAGCATTTT. Supplemented by reference TRBV7-8 and TRBJ1-5, the full variable domain reads GAGVSQSPRYKVAKRGQDVALRCDPISGHVSLFWYQQALGQGPEFLTYFQNEAQLDKSGLPSDRFFAERPEGSVSTLKIQRTQQEDSAVYLCASSLWTDYQPQHFGDGTRLSIL.

This clonotype showed up just once. It is likely a read error, because the conserved phenylalanine at the end of the CDR3 is missing. The limits of the CDR3 on the DNA are not certain, so only TCRdb's listed CDR3 is given. V and J are TRBV7-2 and TRBJ1-1. The V gene's germline CDR1 is SGHTA and CDR2 FQGNSA. The CDR3 is 16 amino acids in total, end residues counted. Here the CDR3 reads CASSQGGPRGSSTSGQ.

V is TRBV6-6 and J is TRBJ2-7; 7 nucleotides match TRBD2. The closer fit of TRBJ2-5 to the DNA end suggests the J call may be wrong. The CDR3 length is 15 residues. The germline V gene encodes CDR1 MNHNY and CDR2 SVGAGI (reference sequence). CDR3 region: CASSVGRVWQETQYF. CDR3 bases: TGTGCCAGCAGTGTAGGGAGGGTGTGGCAAGAGACCCAGTACTTC.

Of note for this clonotype: The junction does not match germline at one end; this may be a read error. This sequence joins TRBV7-6 and TRBJ2-1; D not resolved. The end of the DNA fits TRBJ2-5 better, so the J call may be wrong. Germline V gives CDR1 SGHVS, CDR2 FNYEAQ. The CDR3 sequence is 13 residues long. CDR3 nucleotide sequence: TGTGCTAGCAGCACCCGAACAGAAGAGACCCAGTACTTC. It codes for CASSTRTEETQYF.

The V call is TRBV7-8, the J call TRBJ1-5; a possible D gene is TRBD1 (6 bases). Germline values: CDR1 SGHVS, CDR2 FQNEAQ. Between the trimmed V and J ends, which lost 2 bases and 5 bases, there was a span of 13 bases. This CDR3 contains 15 residues. Here the CDR3 reads CASSLTGAGDQPQHF. In DNA form, the CDR3 reads TGTGCCAGCAGCTTAACGGGGGCCGGGGATCAGCCCCAGCATTTT.

This chain joins TRBV7-3 and TRBJ2-7; D possibly corresponds to TRBD1 (6 bases). The DNA end favors TRBJ2-1, so the J call may be wrong. CDR1 and CDR2 from the germline V gene are SGHTA and FQGTGA. This CDR3 contains 13 residues. The CDR3 sequence is CASSATGQDEQFF. DNA of the CDR3: TGTGCCAGCAGCGCAACAGGGCAGGATGAGCAGTTCTTC.

This clonotype turned up a few times. The rearrangement links TRBV24-1 to TRBJ2-5; D not certain. V lost 0 bases and J lost 1, with 8 bases in between. Germline V gives CDR1 KGHDR, CDR2 SFDVKD. CDR3 length equals 15 residues. CDR3 nucleotides: TGTGCCACCAGTGATTTGTCGGAGCCCCAAGAGACCCAGTACTTC. This sequence encodes CATSDLSEPQETQYF.

This clonotype was counted at least ten times. The rearrangement uses TRBV11-1 and TRBJ2-2; weak D call: TRBD1 (6 bases). The CDR3 is 16 residues long. Trimming stripped 6 bases from V and 4 bases from J, with 18 bases between. The germline gives CDR1 SGHAT, CDR2 FQDESV (reference sequence). The CDR3 reads CASRRNRERSTGELFF. In DNA, the CDR3 is TGTGCCAGCAGACGTAACAGGGAACGTTCCACCGGGGAGCTGTTTTTT.

The CDR3 loop is CASEWGAGPQETQYF. The CDR3 coding sequence is TGTGCCAGCGAGTGGGGAGCGGGTCCCCAAGAGACCCAGTACTTC. This sequence joins TRBV6-1 and TRBJ2-5; the D gene is possibly TRBD2 (6 bases). The CDR3 spans 15 residues. Germline V gene lookup returns CDR1 MNHNS and CDR2 SASEGT. V shed 8 bases and J shed 1 base, with 17 bases lying between them.

In this sample, this clonotype turned up many times. The chain links TRBV5-1 to TRBJ2-2, with D possibly TRBD2 on 6 matching bases. V lost 1 base and J 5 bases, leaving 15 bases between the germline ends. Per germline, CDR1 SGHRS and CDR2 YFSETQ. This CDR3 is 16 amino acids long. CDR3 sequence (DNA): TGCGCCAGCAGCTTGATTCCCGGGAGAGGTACCGGGGAGCTGTTTTTT. Its translation is CASSLIPGRGTGELFF.

The genes are TRBV20-1 and TRBJ2-1; 9 positions agree with TRBD2. The end of the DNA is better explained by TRBJ2-7, so the J call may be wrong. CDR1 and CDR2 from the germline V gene are DFQATT and SNEGSKA (reference sequence). The CDR3 has 15 residues. The CDR3 reads CSAQFWTSAYNEQYF. As DNA, the CDR3 is TGCAGTGCTCAGTTCTGGACTAGCGCGTACAATGAGCAGTACTTC.

This clonotype showed up many times. The CDR3 here is CASSRDYEQYF. CDR3 DNA sequence: TGTGCCAGCAGCCGAGACTACGAGCAGTACTTC. This chain uses TRBV6-1 with TRBJ2-7, with D uncertain. Trimming removed 6 bases from V and 3 bases from J, with 6 bases in between. Germline V gene lookup returns CDR1 MNHNS and CDR2 SASEGT. The CDR3 totals 11 residues.

V is TRBV5-1 and J is TRBJ2-4; 10 bases match TRBD1. The J call may not be correct, given that the DNA end is closer to TRBJ2-5. Germline CDR1 and CDR2: SGHRS and YFSETQ. CDR3 size: 14 residues. CDR3 coding DNA: TGCGCCAGCAGCCCCGGGACAGGGGTAGAGACCCAGTACTTC. Translation gives CASSPGTGVETQYF.

In the case of this clonotype: An end of the junction differs from the germline gene, which may be a read error. This chain joins TRBV6-2 or TRBV6-3 and TRBJ2-1; D remains unclear. CDR3 length equals 12 residues. Germline V gene lookup returns CDR1 MNHEY and CDR2 SVGEGT. This chain's CDR3 is CASRILNSPLHF. CDR3 coding DNA: TGTGCCAGCAGGATCCTCAATTCACCCCTCCACTTC.